The present entry profiles one TCR beta chain with its context. Its antigen is still unknown. This may be a read error, as it is one base from a much larger clone. This sample stems from a study of regulatory T cells in long-lasting Graves disease. Study overall: Persistent Graves' disease denoted over 5 years of antithyroid drugs plus positive TSH receptor antibodies.

Stated time point: persistent/refractory GD, antithyroid drugs over 5 years with positive TRAb. TCR sequences were obtained from RNA taken from PBMCs. Patients came through an endocrinology department, and that department was in Xi'an, China. Assembly of TCR beta libraries relied on iRepertoire HTBI primers together with Arm-PCR of CDR3 regions. From the multiplex PCR reads, TCRdb called clonotypes with MiXCR, one entry per CDR3 protein. The sample lists roughly 400,000 distinct CDR3 sequences, roughly a fifth occurring once. CDR3 length: 17 residues. Study results and caveats: Persistent disease favored TRBV28, TRBJ1-2 and TRBJ2-5. TCR diversity in persistent Graves' patients was below that of newly diagnosed ones.

The TCR comes from a female donor with Graves disease. This chain uses TRBV12-3 or TRBV12-4 with TRBJ2-4, with a weak D call TRBD2 (6 bases). The J call is uncertain, as TRBJ2-5 better fits the DNA end. Sequencing was performed on peripheral blood mononuclear cells (PBMCs), taken when the disease was refractory, from a patient treated with antithyroid drugs. CDR3 loop: CAGSLGTAVAGTKTQYF. CDR3 sequence (DNA): TGTGCCGGCAGTTTAGGGACCGCCGTTGCGGGAACGAAGACCCAGTACTTC.